The TCR beta chain described here comes from a study of TIL therapy for anti-PD-1-resistant metastatic lung cancer. Points from the study as a whole: Patients were highly selected, enriched for treatment-naive, never-smoker and oncogene-addicted cases.

Sequencing used immunoSEQ v3. Libraries were prepared by immunoSEQ multiplex PCR; TCRdb keeps only in-frame clonotypes and omits some of them. The table records about 36,000 clones, about 70% of them present only once. Of note for this clone: No antigen is known for it.

This sample's time point: pre-treatment sample, taken before nivolumab and TIL therapy. Enrollment ran from 2017 to early 2020. This clonotype originated in a person between 30 and 79 years old with non-small cell lung cancer. Sequenced material: blood, taken at baseline.

The CDR3 reads CASSQDPPSGIGVETQYF. In DNA form, the CDR3 reads TGCGCCAGCAGCCAAGATCCTCCTAGCGGGATAGGGGTGGAGACCCAGTACTTC. This chain joins TRBV4-3 and TRBJ2-5, with 9 bases aligning to TRBD2. This CDR3 comprises 18 residues. The junction had 13 bases not matched to a gene; V was cut back by 0 bases and J by 5 bases. From germline, CDR1 is LGHNA and CDR2 YSLEER.